Below, 31 T cell receptor beta chains from the same sample are listed, as sequenced in a study of long-term antiretroviral therapy in people with HIV. Sequencing used immunoSEQ v3.0 at survey level. TCRdb's copy holds only in-frame clones and misses some; the assay was immunoSEQ multiplex PCR. The sample includes roughly 30,000 clones, 90% to 95% seen only once; the top ten take approximately 4%. The sequenced sample was unsorted PBMCs, obtained 3.1 years after starting antiretroviral therapy. All receptors derive from a man younger than 35 with HIV.

The chain uses TRBV6-1 and TRBJ2-7; TRBD1 matches 8 bases. Germline CDR1 and CDR2: MNHNS and SASEGT. This CDR3 is built from 14 residues. V was clipped by 7 bases and J by 4 bases; unmatched bases: 9. CDR3 bases: TGTGCCAGCAATCAGGGGGCTGGCGTTTACGAGCAGTACTTC. Protein product: CASNQGAGVYEQYF.

The V and J genes are TRBV12-5 and TRBJ1-1; 7 nucleotides line up with TRBD1. Germline V CDR1 and CDR2: LGHNT, FRNRAP. There are 13 residues in the CDR3. V gave up 6 bases and J gave up 4 bases; unmatched junction bases: 5. CDR3 in amino acids: CASGPAGGTEAFF. The CDR3 nucleotides read TGTGCTAGTGGACCGGCAGGGGGCACTGAAGCTTTCTTT.

The gene calls are TRBV9 and TRBJ2-5; D is ambiguous. The CDR3 has 16 amino acids. Looked up from germline, CDR1 is SGDLS and CDR2 is YYNGEE. The ends were cut back, 0 bases at V and 4 bases at J, with 16 bases in the middle. Here the CDR3 reads CASSVGPGNVGETQYF. The CDR3 region has the DNA TGTGCCAGCAGCGTAGGTCCGGGTAATGTAGGAGAGACCCAGTACTTC.

This clone was recorded only once. This chain links TRBV30 with TRBJ1-2; D not certain. From germline, CDR1 is GTSNPN and CDR2 SVGIG (reference sequence). The V end lost 0 bases, the J end lost 8 bases, and 13 bases lay between the germline ends. There are 13 residues in the CDR3. This CDR3 is CAWSVLLPGGYTF. CDR3 in DNA: TGTGCCTGGAGTGTCCTTCTCCCCGGGGGCTACACCTTC.

V and J are TRBV19 and TRBJ2-7, with D maybe TRBD2 (6 bases). Germline V gene data show CDR1 as LNHDA and CDR2 as SQIVND (reference sequence). Trimming stripped 1 base from V and 2 bases from J, with 12 bases between. The CDR3 contains 15 residues. The CDR3 DNA reads as TGTGCCAGTAGTATAGGTGGGGGGTTCACCTACGAGCAGTACTTC. It encodes CASSIGGGFTYEQYF. Full variable domain (remainder filled in from reference TRBV19 and TRBJ2-7): DGGITQSPKYLFRKEGQNVTLSCEQNLNHDAMYWYRQDPGQGLRLIYYSQIVNDFQKGDIAEGYSVSREKKESFPLTVTSAQKNPTAFYLCASSIGGGFTYEQYFGPGTRLTVT.

The CDR3 is CASSPYGWGSGGNEQFF. The CDR3 bases are TGCGCCAGCAGCCCCTATGGCTGGGGGAGTGGTGGCAATGAGCAGTTCTTC. The J gene is TRBJ2-1, the V gene TRBV4-3; D assignment may be TRBD1 or TRBD2 (5 bases each). Germline CDR1 LGHNA, CDR2 YSLEER. The CDR3 length is 17 residues. Trimming shortened V by 4 bases and J by 6 bases, and 22 bases separated the two germline ends.

This clone has only one observation. The chain combines TRBV5-4 with TRBJ1-4, with 9 nucleotides matching TRBD1. J was trimmed by 2 bases and V by 4 bases; bases with no gene match: 9. Per the germline V gene, CDR1 is SGHNT and CDR2 is YYREEE (reference sequence). This CDR3 contains 17 residues. CDR3 residues: CASSLAGTGLTNEKLFF. DNA of the CDR3: TGTGCCAGCAGCCTAGCGGGGACAGGGCTGACTAATGAAAAACTGTTTTTT.

The chain joins TRBV4-1 to TRBJ1-2; the D is unclear. Germline loops: CDR1 MGHRA, CDR2 YSYEKL. This CDR3 is 15 amino acids long. The ends were cut back, 0 bases at V and 3 bases at J, with 11 bases in the middle. The chain's CDR3 is CASSQDGPADYGYTF. CDR3 in DNA: TGCGCCAGCAGCCAAGATGGCCCTGCCGACTATGGCTACACCTTC.

The chain employs TRBV7-6 and TRBJ1-2, with no clear D. Germline lookup yields CDR1 SGHVS and CDR2 FNYEAQ. Trimming removed 1 base from V and 6 bases from J, with 12 bases in between. The CDR3 sequence is 14 residues long. The CDR3 coding sequence is TGTGCCAGCAGCTTAGGAGGCCGGGGAAATGGCTACACCTTC. This sequence encodes CASSLGGRGNGYTF.

The chain has TRBV4-3 and TRBJ1-2; possibly TRBD1 for D (5 bases). V lost 2 bases to trimming and J lost 4 bases, with 14 bases between them. CDR1 is LGHNA and CDR2 is YSLEER in the germline V gene. The CDR3 sequence is 15 residues long. DNA for the CDR3: TGCGCCAGCAGCCAAAGGGACGGACTTACCTATGGCTACACCTTC. It is translated as CASSQRDGLTYGYTF.

The chain uses TRBV29-1 and TRBJ1-2; D unclear. Germline V gene lookup returns CDR1 SQVTM and CDR2 ANQGSEA. Trimming took 4 bases from V and 3 from J, leaving 15 bases between them. The CDR3 loop spans 14 amino acids. Written as DNA, the CDR3 is TGCAGCGTTGTTGAGCGTGGCAGAGACTATGGCTACACCTTC. This gives the protein CSVVERGRDYGYTF.

The chain employs TRBV7-6 and TRBJ1-4, with D possibly being TRBD1 (6 bases). The germline CDR1 and CDR2 sequences are SGHVS and FNYEAQ. V lost 2 bases and J lost 5, with 15 bases in between. The length of the CDR3 is 16 residues. Written as DNA, the CDR3 is TGTGCCAGCAGCTTACACCCAAAGGGGGGGAATGAAAAACTGTTTTTT. Translated, it gives CASSLHPKGGNEKLFF.

V and J are TRBV4-3 and TRBJ1-5; no reliable D call. Germline assignment: CDR1 LGHNA and CDR2 YSLEER. Trimming took 3 bases from V and 7 from J, leaving 16 bases between them. The CDR3 has 15 amino acids. DNA of the CDR3: TGCGCCAGCAGCCAGACTTGGCCCGACCCCCAGCCCCAGCATTTT. As protein: CASSQTWPDPQPQHF.

This clone was counted a few times. The chain uses TRBV30 and TRBJ2-7; D gene unclear. Trimming left V 1 base short and J 4 bases short, with 11 bases between. CDR1 and CDR2 from the germline V gene are GTSNPN and SVGIG (reference sequence). The CDR3 sequence is 13 residues long. The DNA for the CDR3 is TGTGCCTGGAGTGCTGGCGGTAGATACGAGCAGTACTTC. This codes for CAWSAGGRYEQYF.

The V gene is TRBV4-2, the J gene TRBJ1-2; 7 nucleotides line up with TRBD1. CDR1 and CDR2 (germline): LGHNA, YNFKEQ. CDR3 length: 15 amino acids. The V and J ends lost 1 base and 6 bases, in that order; junction bases with no gene match: 8. The CDR3 coding sequence is TGTGCCAGCAGCCAAGGGTTTGAAGGGGGCCATGGCTACACCTTC. Translation gives CASSQGFEGGHGYTF.

The rearrangement links TRBV6-5 to TRBJ1-2, with D possibly matching TRBD1 (6 bases). The CDR3 has 15 amino acids. Germline assignment: CDR1 MNHEY and CDR2 SVGAGI. V lost 2 bases to trimming and J lost 1 base, with 11 bases between them. Here the CDR3 DNA reads TGTGCCAGCAGTTACACCACAGGGATTAACTATGGCTACACCTTC. Translated: CASSYTTGINYGYTF.

V gene TRBV7-2 combines with J gene TRBJ1-1; a weak D match, TRBD1 (5 bases). V lost 8 bases and J 6 bases, leaving 16 bases between the germline ends. This CDR3 contains 13 residues. The V gene's germline CDR1 is SGHTA and CDR2 FQGNSA. The CDR3 sequence is CASASRAGAEAFF. CDR3 nucleotide sequence: TGTGCCAGCGCCTCCAGGGCCGGGGCTGAAGCTTTCTTT.

With respect to this clone: One end of the junction varies from germline; a read error may be responsible. This sequence joins TRBV7-7 and TRBJ2-2, with D tentatively TRBD2 (6 bases). The CDR3 extends over 14 amino acids. CDR1 SSHAT and CDR2 FNYEAQ come from the germline V gene (reference sequence). The CDR3 bases are TGTGCTAGCAGCCGGGGACCAGGGACTGGGGAGCTGTTTTTT. This codes for CASSRGPGTGELFF.

The chain links TRBV20-1 to TRBJ1-2, with D unresolved. CDR3 size: 10 residues. V was pared by 3 bases and J by 4 bases, with 3 bases between. Germline CDR1 DFQATT, CDR2 SNEGSKA (reference sequence). The CDR3 loop is CSARSYGYTF. CDR3 DNA sequence: TGCAGTGCTAGGAGCTATGGCTACACCTTC.

The rearrangement uses TRBV6-1 and TRBJ2-6; tentative D call: TRBD2 (6 bases). Trimming pared 10 bases from V and 4 bases from J, leaving 17 bases between. CDR1 MNHNS and CDR2 SASEGT come from the germline V gene. CDR3 size: 15 residues. The CDR3, as DNA: TGTGCCATATCGGGTGGGGACTCCGGGGCCAACGTCCTGACTTTC. It codes for CAISGGDSGANVLTF.

V usage is TRBV6-6 and J usage is TRBJ2-2; 11 bases line up with TRBD1. The CDR3 has 16 residues. J lost 4 bases, V lost 6 bases, and 7 bases had no gene match. In germline, CDR1 is MNHNY, CDR2 SVGAGI (reference sequence). The CDR3 coding sequence is TGTGCCAGCAGCCCCGGGGGGACAGGGGGCACCGGGGAGCTGTTTTTT. Protein sequence: CASSPGGTGGTGELFF.

V usage is TRBV9 and J usage is TRBJ2-1; D call uncertain. The CDR3 is made up of 15 amino acids. Germline V gives CDR1 SGDLS, CDR2 YYNGEE. V was pared by 0 bases and J by 0 bases, with 7 bases between. The CDR3: CASSVVGSSYNEQFF. CDR3 coding DNA: TGTGCCAGCAGCGTAGTAGGAAGCTCCTACAATGAGCAGTTCTTC. Complete variable domain (other parts from reference TRBV9 and TRBJ2-1): DSGVTQTPKHLITATGQRVTLRCSPRSGDLSVYWYQQSLDQGLQFLIQYYNGEERAKGNILERFSAQQFPDLHSELNLSSLELGDSALYFCASSVVGSSYNEQFFGPGTRLTVL.

CDR3 bases: TGCAGTGCTCCTAATCCGCCTGAAGCTTTCTTT. Its translation is CSAPNPPEAFF. V usage is TRBV20-1 and J usage is TRBJ1-1, with unresolved D. The CDR3 runs to 11 residues. Deletions cut 5 bases from V and 6 bases from J, with 10 bases between. CDR1 DFQATT and CDR2 SNEGSKA come from the germline V gene (reference sequence).

This chain connects TRBV4-2 to TRBJ2-2; 7 bases match TRBD1. The length of the CDR3 is 16 residues. With V trimmed by 4 bases and J by 0 bases, 5 bases remained unmatched. Germline CDR1 is LGHNA and CDR2 is YNFKEQ. DNA for the CDR3: TGTGCCAGCAGCCTCTGGGACAGACCGAACACCGGGGAGCTGTTTTTT. Its protein product is CASSLWDRPNTGELFF.

V usage is TRBV6-6 and J usage is TRBJ1-4; D is possibly TRBD1 (5 bases). Germline CDR1 and CDR2: MNHNY and SVGAGI (reference sequence). Trimming took 2 bases from V and 8 from J, leaving 12 bases between them. The CDR3 has 14 amino acids. The CDR3 sequence is CASSYQGLGEKLFF. The DNA for the CDR3 is TGTGCCAGCAGTTACCAGGGACTAGGGGAAAAACTGTTTTTT.

This chain uses TRBV4-1 with TRBJ1-2; TRBD1 is a possible D gene (5 bases). CDR1 MGHRA and CDR2 YSYEKL come from the germline V gene. V was cut by 3 bases and J by 5 bases, with 16 bases left in between. The CDR3 consists of 15 residues. The CDR3 is CASSQTRDARYGYTF. The CDR3 bases are TGCGCCAGCAGCCAGACCCGGGACGCTAGATATGGCTACACCTTC.

The chain employs TRBV13 and TRBJ1-1; unclear D gene. The CDR3 extends over 15 amino acids. Trimming took 5 bases from V and 3 from J, leaving 16 bases between them. Germline assignment: CDR1 PRHDT and CDR2 FYEKMQ (reference sequence). The CDR3 region is CASSRLGPRDTEAFF. CDR3 bases: TGTGCCAGCAGCCGTCTAGGACCGAGGGACACTGAAGCTTTCTTT.

The genes are TRBV2 and TRBJ2-7; TRBD2 aligns across 7 bases. The CDR3 extends over 11 amino acids. Trimming cost V 6 bases and J 10 bases; bases outside gene matches: 6. In germline, CDR1 is SNHLY, CDR2 FYNNEI. In DNA form, the CDR3 reads TGTGCCAGCAGGGACGGACTAGGCCAGTACTTC. Its protein is CASRDGLGQYF.

Of note for this clone: Other nucleotide sequences from this sample produce the same CDR3. The chain joins TRBV18 to TRBJ1-6, with D uncertain. Trimming removed 1 base from V and 5 bases from J, with 3 bases in between. The CDR3 has 13 residues. The V gene's germline CDR1 is KGHSH and CDR2 LQKENI. The CDR3 DNA follows: TGTGCCAGCTCACCACTGGATAATTCACCCCTCCACTTT. It encodes CASSPLDNSPLHF.

This sequence joins TRBV29-1 and TRBJ1-1; D is unclear. The CDR3 sequence is 11 residues long. The V gene lost 6 bases and the J gene lost 6 bases, with 11 bases spanning the gap. Germline V gene lookup returns CDR1 SQVTM and CDR2 ANQGSEA. The CDR3 region has the DNA TGCAGCGTGCCGTCTGAGGCTGAAGCTTTCTTT. Amino acids: CSVPSEAEAFF.

The chain employs TRBV4-1 and TRBJ2-2, with D perhaps TRBD1 or TRBD2 (5 bases each). The V gene lost 0 bases and the J gene lost 4 bases, with 6 bases spanning the gap. This CDR3 is 14 amino acids long. The germline V gene has CDR1 MGHRA and CDR2 YSYEKL. CDR3 DNA sequence: TGCGCCAGCAGCCAAGAGGGACCCACCGGGGAGCTGTTTTTT. Encoded protein: CASSQEGPTGELFF.